Below, 11 T cell receptor beta chains from the same sample are listed, as sequenced in a study of shared clonotypes between healthy human individuals. Assay used: immunoSEQ multiplex PCR; TCRdb lists only in-frame clones, some missing. The repertoire holds more than 550,000 clones, with 55% to 75% as singletons. Material for sequencing was memory CD4+ T cells sorted from blood. Subset denoted: CD45RA-negative fraction. The receptor set was obtained from a woman aged 30 to 39 in good health.

This clone turned up a few times. The V and J genes are TRBV27 and TRBJ2-3; 8 nucleotides match TRBD2. There are 16 residues in the CDR3. V lost 3 bases to trimming and J lost 1 base; unmatched junction nucleotides: 6. CDR1 is MNHEY and CDR2 is SMNVEV in the germline V gene (reference sequence). CDR3 sequence (DNA): TGTGCCAGCAGTTTCACTGGTAGCGGGGGCACAGATACGCAGTATTTT. This codes for CASSFTGSGGTDTQYF.

The V call is TRBV11-2, the J call TRBJ1-1; D is possibly TRBD1 (5 bases). Germline CDR1 and CDR2: SGHAT and FQNNGV. V gave up 2 bases and J gave up 1 base, with 14 bases separating them. The CDR3 is 16 residues long. The CDR3, as DNA: TGTGCCAGCAGCTTAAAGGGGCGACAGAGGAACACTGAAGCTTTCTTT. Translation gives CASSLKGRQRNTEAFF.

This sequence joins TRBV5-1 and TRBJ2-1; 13 bases map to TRBD2. The CDR3 length is 18 residues. The J segment lost 7 bases and the V segment lost 0 bases, leaving 10 bases of the junction unmatched. Germline CDR1 and CDR2: SGHRS and YFSETQ. The CDR3 sequence is CASSLGTSGRRRINEQFF. The CDR3 coding sequence is TGCGCCAGCAGCTTGGGGACTAGCGGGAGAAGAAGAATTAATGAGCAGTTCTTC.

The J gene is TRBJ2-1, the V gene TRBV7-4; a weak D match, TRBD2 (6 bases). The CDR3 covers 12 residues. The V gene's germline CDR1 is SGHVT and CDR2 SQSDAQ. Trimming stripped 5 bases from V and 7 bases from J, with 9 bases between. The CDR3 region is CASSGTENEQFF. CDR3 DNA: TGTGCCAGCAGCGGGACTGAAAATGAGCAGTTCTTC.

CDR3 coding DNA: TGTGCCAGCAGCCCGGGACTAGCTGGAGGCGAGCAGTACTTC. Translating it yields CASSPGLAGGEQYF. This chain links TRBV6-6 with TRBJ2-7, with 9 bases fitting TRBD2. The CDR3 covers 14 residues. Germline V gene sequence: CDR1 MNHNY, CDR2 SVGAGI (reference sequence). The trim removed 6 bases at V and 6 bases at J, leaving 9 bases unmatched.

This clone was seen more than once but under ten times. The chain recombines TRBV5-8 with TRBJ1-4, with TRBD1 identical over 7 bases. The CDR3 contains 16 residues. Trimming at V came to 2 bases and at J to 5 bases, leaving 9 bases not matched to a gene. Germline values: CDR1 SGHTS, CDR2 YDEGEE. This CDR3 is CASSFNPTGLNEKLFF. CDR3 sequence (DNA): TGTGCCAGCAGCTTCAATCCGACAGGGCTAAATGAAAAACTGTTTTTT.

Remarks on this clone: Different DNA sequences within this sample yield the same CDR3. V gene TRBV5-6 combines with J gene TRBJ1-2; D not resolved. Trimming removed 0 bases from V and 3 bases from J, with 9 bases in between. This CDR3 contains 14 residues. Germline V gene sequence: CDR1 SGHDT, CDR2 YYEEEE. The CDR3 reads CASSLGQEDYGYTF. The CDR3 bases are TGTGCCAGCAGCTTGGGGCAGGAAGACTATGGCTACACCTTC.

As for this clone: The same CDR3 also results from other DNA sequences found in this sample. The V call is TRBV4-1, the J call TRBJ2-3, with D maybe TRBD2 (6 bases). V dropped 3 bases and J dropped 4 bases, with 8 bases sitting between them. This CDR3 is built from 13 residues. Germline-derived CDR1 and CDR2 are MGHRA and YSYEKL. CDR3 amino acids: CASSQDYSDTQYF. The CDR3 DNA follows: TGCGCCAGCAGCCAGGACTACTCAGATACGCAGTATTTT.

J is TRBJ2-3 and V is TRBV19; maybe TRBD2 (6 bases). V dropped 11 bases and J dropped 3 bases, with 15 bases sitting between them. Per the germline V gene, CDR1 is LNHDA and CDR2 is SQIVND (reference sequence). CDR3 length equals 13 residues. CDR3 residues: CAAGAAGTDTQYF. In DNA, the CDR3 is TGTGCCGCCGGAGCAGCGGGTACAGATACGCAGTATTTT.

The chain couples TRBV29-1 to TRBJ2-3, with D perhaps TRBD1 (5 bases). Trimming removed 3 bases at V and 8 bases at J, with 15 bases between. Germline loops: CDR1 SQVTM, CDR2 ANQGSEA. This CDR3 spans 13 amino acids. The CDR3 here is CSVDTGNKGTQYF. The CDR3 DNA sequence: TGCAGCGTTGACACAGGCAATAAGGGTACGCAGTATTTT.

The genes are TRBV2 and TRBJ2-1; D assignment may be TRBD1 or TRBD2 (6 bases each). Trimming took off 6 bases at V and 1 base at J, with 16 bases between the two ends. CDR3 length equals 16 residues. CDR1 is SNHLY and CDR2 is FYNNEI in the germline V gene. The CDR3 is CASRAMGAGSYNEQFF. The CDR3 nucleotides read TGTGCCAGCAGAGCCATGGGGGCGGGATCCTACAATGAGCAGTTCTTC.